Included here is one TCR beta chain sequence, with context. This specimen belongs to a study of blood T cell repertoires in COVID-19. Overall study: Spain, Italy and the United States supplied samples that represented acute and convalescent COVID-19. The analysed material was cDNA or gDNA that came from T cells, B-cell-depleted T cells, or PBMCs.

The study recruited people aged 18 to 89 years across about two dozen US areas. Authors' methods: Amplification of reference gene primers provided the estimated nucleated cell counts. This table comes from immunoSEQ multiplex PCR, and its TCRdb copy is limited to in-frame clones, with some not included. V, J and clone size are those of that table, while D and trimming were read from the DNA. Of 150,000 to 200,000 clones in the sample, about 85% are singletons; the top ten hold 2% to 2.5%. The trim removed 0 bases at V and 1 base at J, leaving 2 bases unmatched. Germline-derived CDR1 and CDR2 are SGHRS and YFSETQ. The CDR3 contains 15 residues.

Material for sequencing was PBMCs or T cells enriched from blood (not recorded which). The chain couples TRBV5-1 to TRBJ2-3; 7 bases fit TRBD2. This receptor was identified in a woman in her 30s who had recovered from COVID-19. The CDR3 spells CASSLGRERTDTQYF. The DNA for the CDR3 is TGCGCCAGCAGCTTGGGGCGGGAGCGCACAGATACGCAGTATTTT.